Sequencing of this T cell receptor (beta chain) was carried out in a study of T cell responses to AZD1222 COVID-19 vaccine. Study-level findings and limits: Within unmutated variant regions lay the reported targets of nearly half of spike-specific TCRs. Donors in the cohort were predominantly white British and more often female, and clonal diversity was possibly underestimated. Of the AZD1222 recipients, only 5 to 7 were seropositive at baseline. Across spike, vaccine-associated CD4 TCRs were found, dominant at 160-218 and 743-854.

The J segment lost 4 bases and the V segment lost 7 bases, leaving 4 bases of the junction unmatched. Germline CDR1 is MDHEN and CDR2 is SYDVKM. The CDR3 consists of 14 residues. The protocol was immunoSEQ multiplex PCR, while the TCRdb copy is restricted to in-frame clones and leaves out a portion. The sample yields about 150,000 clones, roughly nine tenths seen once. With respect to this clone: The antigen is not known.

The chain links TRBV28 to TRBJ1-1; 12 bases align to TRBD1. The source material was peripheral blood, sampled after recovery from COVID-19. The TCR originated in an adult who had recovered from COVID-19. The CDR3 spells CASTGDRGLTEAFF. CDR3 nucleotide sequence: TGTGCCAGCACCGGGGACAGGGGGCTCACTGAAGCTTTCTTT. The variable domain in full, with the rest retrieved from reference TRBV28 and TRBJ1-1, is DVKVTQSSRYLVKRTGEKVFLECVQDMDHENMFWYRQDPGLGLRLIYFSYDVKMKEKGDIPEGYSVSREKKERFSLILESASTNQTSMYLCASTGDRGLTEAFFGQGTRLTVV.